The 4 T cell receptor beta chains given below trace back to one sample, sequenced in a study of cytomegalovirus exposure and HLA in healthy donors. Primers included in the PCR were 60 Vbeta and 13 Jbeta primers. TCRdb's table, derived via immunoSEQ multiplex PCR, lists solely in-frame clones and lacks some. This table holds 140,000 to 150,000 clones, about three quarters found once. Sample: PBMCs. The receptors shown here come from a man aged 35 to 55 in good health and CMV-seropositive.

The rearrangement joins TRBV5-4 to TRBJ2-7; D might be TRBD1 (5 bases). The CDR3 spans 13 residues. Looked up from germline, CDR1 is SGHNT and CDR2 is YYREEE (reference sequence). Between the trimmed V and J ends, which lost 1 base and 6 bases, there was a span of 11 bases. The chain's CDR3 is CASSLSGSGEQYF. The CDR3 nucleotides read TGTGCCAGCAGCTTGTCAGGGTCGGGCGAGCAGTACTTC.

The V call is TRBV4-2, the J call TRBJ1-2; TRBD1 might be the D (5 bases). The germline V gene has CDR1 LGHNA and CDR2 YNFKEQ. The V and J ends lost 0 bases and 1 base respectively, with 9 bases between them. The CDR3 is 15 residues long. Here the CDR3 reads CASSQEDSFNYGYTF. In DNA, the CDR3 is TGTGCCAGCAGCCAAGAAGACAGTTTTAACTATGGCTACACCTTC.

CDR3 coding DNA: TGTGCCAGCAGTGAAACGGGAGGGCCCAGGAATGAGCAGTTCTTC. It specifies CASSETGGPRNEQFF. The chain combines TRBV6-4 with TRBJ2-1, with 8 bases identical to TRBD2. With V trimmed by 3 bases and J by 7 bases, 8 bases remained unmatched. The CDR3 extends over 15 amino acids. Germline CDR1 is MRHNA and CDR2 is SNTAGT.

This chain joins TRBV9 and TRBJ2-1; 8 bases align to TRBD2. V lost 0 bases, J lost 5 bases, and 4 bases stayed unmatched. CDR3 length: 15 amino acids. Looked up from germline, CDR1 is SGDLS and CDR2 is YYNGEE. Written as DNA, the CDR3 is TGTGCCAGCAGCGTAGCGGGAGGGCCCAACAATGAGCAGTTCTTC. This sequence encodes CASSVAGGPNNEQFF.